Listed here are 27 T cell receptor beta chains from one sample, sequenced in a study of response to subunit inactivated influenza vaccine (dated by TCRdb to 2016 to 2019). Receptor amplification or capture employed RT-PCR. TCRdb names Illumina HiSeq 2500 as the instrument used. Clones were called with MiXCR by TCRdb after fastp trimmed the public reads at Q25, and only in-frame beta chains were retained. CDR3 protein duplicates are merged, each entry listing the most common genes and DNA. The sample profile shows around 600,000 distinct CDR3 sequences; over 9% of them were found once. The ten top clones hold approximately 9.9% of the sample. The data also belong to a second study, concerning T cells expressing NK-cell markers. The second publication reports: 5'RACE template switching, by which a universal primer site and unique molecular identifiers were added, was used to make TCR beta cDNA libraries.

The material sequenced was PBMCs from blood, taken on the day of vaccination. The origin of the receptors is a man aged 45 to 65 who received an inactivated influenza vaccine. Donor details come from another sample of the same person, matched by shared clones.

The CDR3 is CSARSVREGNTGELFF. The CDR3 bases are TGCAGTGCTAGATCCGTTCGGGAGGGGAACACCGGGGAGCTGTTTTTT. The rearrangement links TRBV20-1 to TRBJ2-2, with TRBD2 identical over 8 bases. The V gene end was trimmed by 2 bases and the J gene end by 1 base; junction bases not matched to a gene: 6. The CDR3 length is 16 residues. Germline lookup yields CDR1 DFQATT and CDR2 SNEGSKA (reference sequence).

The rearrangement joins TRBV5-1 to TRBJ2-1; D not certain. This CDR3 has 16 residues. V was pared by 7 bases and J by 0 bases, with 17 bases between. Germline CDR1 reads SGHRS; CDR2 reads YFSETQ. The CDR3 nucleotides read TGCGCCAGCTGCTGCCCGTATCGGAGCTCCTACAATGAGCAGTTCTTC. Amino acids: CASCCPYRSSYNEQFF.

Here the CDR3 reads CSARGLAGVLEQFF. The CDR3 DNA sequence: TGCAGTGCTAGAGGACTAGCGGGAGTGCTTGAGCAGTTCTTC. The rearrangement links TRBV20-1 to TRBJ2-1; 12 bases align to TRBD2. CDR3 length equals 14 residues. V lost 1 base, J lost 9 bases, and 4 bases stayed unmatched. The germline gives CDR1 DFQATT, CDR2 SNEGSKA (reference sequence).

This clonotype was seen repeatedly, ten times or more. The CDR3 sequence: CASSLEPDGANSPLHF. Here the CDR3 DNA reads TGCGCCAGCAGCTTGGAGCCGGACGGAGCGAATTCACCCCTCCACTTT. The chain employs TRBV5-1 and TRBJ1-6, with no clear D. CDR3 length: 16 residues. Trimming cost V 0 bases and J 7 bases, with 14 bases left between them. Per germline, CDR1 SGHRS and CDR2 YFSETQ.

The rearrangement joins TRBV25-1 to TRBJ2-5; D not resolved. The CDR3 runs 16 residues. From germline, CDR1 is MGHDK and CDR2 SYGVNS. The V and J ends lost 0 bases and 0 bases respectively, with 11 bases between them. CDR3 sequence: CASSEYPRANQETQYF. In nucleotides, the CDR3 is TGTGCCAGCAGTGAATATCCACGGGCCAACCAAGAGACCCAGTACTTC. Based on the CDR3 plus reference TRBV25-1 and TRBJ2-5, the full variable domain is EADIYQTPRYLVIGTGKKITLECSQTMGHDKMYWYQQDPGMELHLIHYSYGVNSTEKGDLSSESTVSRIRTEHFPLTLESARPSHTSQYLCASSEYPRANQETQYFGPGTRLLVL.

The chain combines TRBV18 with TRBJ2-1; TRBD2 is a possible D gene (7 bases). The CDR3 is 11 amino acids. V was shortened by 6 bases and J by 12 bases, with 12 bases between the two germline ends. The germline V gene encodes CDR1 KGHSH and CDR2 LQKENI. CDR3 sequence reads: CASSPGEGQFF. The CDR3 bases are TGTGCCAGCTCCCCAGGGGAGGGGCAGTTCTTC.

The chain links TRBV30 to TRBJ1-5; no reliable D call. CDR1 and CDR2 (germline): GTSNPN, SVGIG (reference sequence). Trimming removed 0 bases from V and 3 bases from J, with 15 bases in between. The CDR3 has 16 amino acids. In nucleotides, the CDR3 is TGTGCCTGGAGTGTACTTTCTCTGGGTACCAATCAGCCCCAGCATTTT. Translation gives CAWSVLSLGTNQPQHF. Variable domain in full (rest from reference TRBV30 and TRBJ1-5): SQTIHQWPATLVQPVGSPLSLECTVEGTSNPNLYWYRQAAGRGLQLLFYSVGIGQISSEVPQNLSASRPQDRQFILSSKKLLLSDSGFYLCAWSVLSLGTNQPQHFGDGTRLSIL.

The CDR3 DNA sequence: TGCAGCGTTGGACACCTCGATGGCTACACCTTC. Translated: CSVGHLDGYTF. The V and J genes are TRBV29-1 and TRBJ1-2; D gene uncertain. This CDR3 has 11 residues. Germline CDR1 and CDR2: SQVTM and ANQGSEA. V shed 4 bases and J shed 6 bases, with 9 bases lying between them.

The rearrangement joins TRBV12-3 or TRBV12-4 to TRBJ2-5, with 9 bases identical to TRBD1. This CDR3 spans 14 amino acids. Unmatched junction bases numbered 8, after V lost 5 bases and J lost 7 bases. The CDR3 reads CASSGRQGVGTQYF. As DNA, the CDR3 is TGTGCCAGCAGTGGAAGACAGGGGGTTGGGACCCAGTACTTC.

This clonotype was seen a handful of times. This chain links TRBV4-2 with TRBJ2-7; a weak D match, TRBD2 (6 bases). This CDR3 is built from 15 residues. CDR1 and CDR2 from the germline V gene are LGHNA and YNFKEQ. V was cut by 0 bases and J by 1 base, with 10 bases left in between. The DNA of the CDR3 is TGTGCCAGCAGCCAAGAAGGCGGGAAATCCTACGAGCAGTACTTC. This gives the protein CASSQEGGKSYEQYF.

J is TRBJ2-1 and V is TRBV28; the match to TRBD2 covers 11 bases. The CDR3 runs to 17 residues. Germline values: CDR1 MDHEN, CDR2 SYDVKM. J gave up 7 bases and V 1 base, and 9 bases lay outside the gene matches. The CDR3 DNA reads TGTGCCAGCAGTTTATATGTTAGCGGGAGGGCGAAGAATGAGCAGTTCTTC. As protein: CASSLYVSGRAKNEQFF.

This clonotype has a count of ten or more. The chain links TRBV5-5 to TRBJ2-3; no reliable D call. The ends were cut back, 0 bases at V and 0 bases at J, with 14 bases in the middle. Per germline, CDR1 SGHKS and CDR2 YYEKEE (reference sequence). The CDR3 has 17 residues. The CDR3, as DNA: TGTGCCAGCAGCTTGGTTGGGTACGCGGCGAGCACAGATACGCAGTATTTT. Amino acids: CASSLVGYAASTDTQYF.

This clonotype was picked up a small number of times. The V call is TRBV2, the J call TRBJ2-3; 8 bases are shared with TRBD2. The germline V gene has CDR1 SNHLY and CDR2 FYNNEI. The J segment lost 1 base and the V segment lost 2 bases, leaving 2 bases of the junction unmatched. The CDR3 sequence is 15 residues long. The CDR3 protein is CASSELAGGTDTQYF. The CDR3 DNA is TGTGCCAGCAGTGAACTAGCGGGCGGCACAGATACGCAGTATTTT.

This clonotype was seen only a few times. The chain carries TRBV7-9 and TRBJ2-3; 9 positions match TRBD1. The CDR3 loop spans 13 amino acids. Germline values: CDR1 SEHNR, CDR2 FQNEAQ (reference sequence). The V gene end was trimmed by 5 bases and the J gene end by 9 bases; junction bases not matched to a gene: 6. The CDR3 DNA is TGTGCCAGCAGCGACGGGGGACAGGGAACGCAGTATTTT. This translates into CASSDGGQGTQYF.

In its sample, this clonotype was seen a few times. V usage is TRBV4-3 and J usage is TRBJ2-1; 10 bases are shared with TRBD2. The germline gives CDR1 LGHNA, CDR2 YSLEER. The CDR3 runs to 16 residues. With 0 bases clipped from V and 9 bases from J, the junction kept 8 bases outside the gene matches. CDR3 residues: CASSQEFGLAGVEQFF. DNA of the CDR3: TGCGCCAGCAGCCAAGAATTCGGGCTAGCGGGAGTTGAGCAGTTCTTC.

In its sample, this clonotype was seen many times. V gene TRBV15 combines with J gene TRBJ1-4; D is ambiguous. V was pared by 0 bases and J by 7 bases, with 9 bases between. There are 14 residues in the CDR3. Looked up from germline, CDR1 is LNHNV and CDR2 is YYDKDF (reference sequence). The DNA for the CDR3 is TGTGCCACCAGCAGAGACCGAGGAGGTGAAAAACTGTTTTTT. As protein: CATSRDRGGEKLFF.

J is TRBJ2-5 and V is TRBV20-1, with D unclear. The germline V gene encodes CDR1 DFQATT and CDR2 SNEGSKA (reference sequence). The V end lost 3 bases, the J end lost 4 bases, and 12 bases lay between the germline ends. This CDR3 contains 13 residues. The CDR3 sequence is CSASSAVGETQYF. The DNA of the CDR3 is TGCAGTGCTAGTTCTGCCGTTGGAGAGACCCAGTACTTC.

The V gene is TRBV6-2 or TRBV6-3, the J gene TRBJ2-5, with 10 bases aligning to TRBD1. Per germline, CDR1 MNHEY and CDR2 SVGEGT. There are 17 residues in the CDR3. V dropped 5 bases and J dropped 7; count of bases not matched to a gene: 16. The CDR3 region has the DNA TGTGCCAGCAGTAAACCACCGGGACAGGGGTTAAGGGGGACCCAGTACTTC. The encoded protein is CASSKPPGQGLRGTQYF.

This clonotype has ten or more counts. The chain recombines TRBV7-2 with TRBJ2-5, with D unresolved. V was shortened by 0 bases and J by 5 bases, with 13 bases between the two germline ends. The CDR3 length is 15 residues. Germline V lookup: CDR1 SGHTA, CDR2 FQGNSA. The DNA of the CDR3 is TGTGCCAGCAGCTTAGCCCACGGTGCAGCCGAGACCCAGTACTTC. This encodes CASSLAHGAAETQYF.

V is TRBV11-2 and J is TRBJ2-4; possibly TRBD2 for D (5 bases). Germline lookup yields CDR1 SGHAT and CDR2 FQNNGV. V was shortened by 3 bases and J by 1 base, with 13 bases between the two germline ends. The CDR3 sequence is 16 residues long. The CDR3, as DNA: TGTGCCAGCAGCTTTGGAGGTAGGCGGGCCAAAAACATTCAGTACTTC. Translating it yields CASSFGGRRAKNIQYF.

This clonotype was counted ten times or more. V is TRBV4-1 and J is TRBJ1-1; D is unresolved. V was clipped by 0 bases and J by 2 bases, with 10 bases between them. The CDR3 spans 15 residues. CDR1 and CDR2 from the germline V gene are MGHRA and YSYEKL. The CDR3 DNA is TGCGCCAGCAGCCAAGAAGGGCTCGTAAACACTGAAGCTTTCTTT. Residues: CASSQEGLVNTEAFF.

This clonotype occurred a few times. CDR3 protein: CASSQVEDTEAFF. The CDR3 DNA reads as TGCGCCAGCAGCCAAGTTGAGGATACTGAAGCTTTCTTT. The chain employs TRBV4-1 and TRBJ1-1; no firm D call. The CDR3 is 13 amino acids. The germline V gene encodes CDR1 MGHRA and CDR2 YSYEKL. The V end was cut by 1 base, the J end by 5 bases, with 8 bases between.

This clonotype was counted between two and nine times. CDR3 coding DNA: TGCGCCAGCAGCCAAGGTCCACCTAGTGACAATGAGCAGTTCTTC. Its protein product is CASSQGPPSDNEQFF. The V gene is TRBV4-3, the J gene TRBJ2-1; D ambiguous. Germline CDR1 reads LGHNA; CDR2 reads YSLEER. V lost 1 base and J lost 5, with 12 bases in between. CDR3 length: 15 amino acids.

The CDR3 nucleotides are TGCGCCAGCAGCCAAGCCGATAAATGGACCGGGGAGCTGTTTTTT. This codes for CASSQADKWTGELFF. The chain uses TRBV4-3 and TRBJ2-2; D unclear. The CDR3 has 15 amino acids. From germline, CDR1 is LGHNA and CDR2 YSLEER. V lost 1 base and J 5 bases, leaving 11 bases between the germline ends.

This clonotype has a handful of counts. The chain has TRBV12-3 or TRBV12-4 and TRBJ1-5; a possible D gene is TRBD1 (5 bases). This CDR3 contains 14 residues. V was clipped by 1 base and J by 3 bases, with 7 bases between them. Here the CDR3 reads CASSLGRDNQPQHF. CDR3 nucleotide sequence: TGTGCCAGCAGTTTAGGCAGGGACAATCAGCCCCAGCATTTT.

This clonotype was recorded a few times. The chain joins TRBV18 to TRBJ2-1; 7 bases map to TRBD2. There are 15 residues in the CDR3. Germline loops: CDR1 KGHSH, CDR2 LQKENI. V lost 3 bases, J lost 3 bases, and 5 bases stayed unmatched. CDR3 nucleotides: TGTGCCAGCTCACCCCCGGGACTACTCTACAATGAGCAGTTCTTC. It yields the protein CASSPPGLLYNEQFF.

There are a few counts of this clonotype. This chain joins TRBV6-1 and TRBJ2-2; D remains unclear. CDR3 length: 11 residues. Germline V gene data show CDR1 as MNHNS and CDR2 as SASEGT. The CDR3 spells CGTSNTGELFF. The CDR3 coding sequence is TGTGGGACGTCGAACACCGGGGAGCTGTTTTTT.